One sample yielded the 20 T cell receptor beta chains listed below, sequenced in a study of blood T cell repertoires in COVID-19. The repertoire was sequenced with immunoSEQ multiplex PCR; TCRdb's copy has only in-frame clones and lacks some. In the table there are 90,000 to 120,000 clones, more than 85% of which are singletons. Sequenced material: peripheral blood. The receptors derive from a human donor in a cohort sampled during active COVID-19.

The V and J genes are TRBV19 and TRBJ1-2; TRBD1 matches at 7 bases. Germline CDR1 reads LNHDA; CDR2 reads SQIVND (reference sequence). Germline trimming cut 7 bases from V and 3 bases from J; bases unmatched to any gene: 2. The CDR3 totals 12 residues. CDR3 region: CASNDRDYGYTF. In DNA, the CDR3 is TGTGCCAGTAATGACAGGGACTATGGCTACACCTTC.

The chain employs TRBV18 and TRBJ1-1; unclear D gene. V was cut by 2 bases and J by 2 bases, with 9 bases left in between. The CDR3 runs to 14 residues. The germline V gene encodes CDR1 KGHSH and CDR2 LQKENI. CDR3 region: CASSPTEGNTEAFF. CDR3 in DNA: TGTGCCAGCTCACCAACTGAGGGAAACACTGAAGCTTTCTTT.

This clone is a singleton in its sample. The gene calls are TRBV27 and TRBJ2-7; a weak D match, TRBD2 (5 bases). The CDR3 is 15 amino acids. Germline V gene sequence: CDR1 MNHEY, CDR2 SMNVEV (reference sequence). V lost 3 bases and J 3 bases, leaving 15 bases between the germline ends. The CDR3 DNA sequence: TGTGCCAGCAGTTTTTCGGTCGGGATACTCTACGAGCAGTACTTC. It is translated as CASSFSVGILYEQYF.

This chain uses TRBV2 with TRBJ1-6; possibly TRBD1 for D (6 bases). Germline values: CDR1 SNHLY, CDR2 FYNNEI. This CDR3 has 16 residues. V lost 6 bases, J lost 0 bases, and 12 bases lay in between. The chain's CDR3 is CASSPQGSSYNSPLHF. Written as DNA, the CDR3 is TGTGCCAGCAGCCCACAGGGTAGCTCCTATAATTCACCCCTCCACTTT.

This chain uses TRBV7-9 with TRBJ2-2, with a possible D match to TRBD2 (6 bases). There are 16 residues in the CDR3. V was pared by 1 base and J by 7 bases, with 16 bases between. The germline V gene has CDR1 SEHNR and CDR2 FQNEAQ (reference sequence). This chain's CDR3 is CASSLGLEGTGGELFF. The CDR3 coding sequence is TGTGCCAGCAGCTTAGGACTAGAGGGGACCGGCGGGGAGCTGTTTTTT.

This chain uses TRBV5-6 with TRBJ2-7, with TRBD1 matching 7 bases. This CDR3 is built from 14 residues. Germline trimming cut 6 bases from V and 4 bases from J; bases unmatched to any gene: 10. Per germline, CDR1 SGHDT and CDR2 YYEEEE. CDR3 nucleotide sequence: TGTGCCAGCATATCCGAACAGGGGTGGTACGAGCAGTACTTC. Translation gives CASISEQGWYEQYF.

This clone was counted only a few times. The chain links TRBV5-5 to TRBJ2-5; D possibly corresponds to TRBD1 (7 bases). This CDR3 spans 15 amino acids. Trimming pared 5 bases from V and 1 base from J, leaving 15 bases between. Germline V CDR1 and CDR2: SGHKS, YYEKEE (reference sequence). The CDR3 reads CASSFWGDSQETQYF. The CDR3 DNA is TGTGCCAGCAGTTTCTGGGGGGACAGCCAAGAGACCCAGTACTTC.

The chain recombines TRBV27 with TRBJ2-1; D may be TRBD1 (6 bases). Trimming stripped 0 bases from V and 9 bases from J, with 12 bases between. In germline, CDR1 is MNHEY, CDR2 SMNVEV (reference sequence). There are 14 residues in the CDR3. The CDR3 loop reads CASSLSGAVSEQFF. The DNA of the CDR3 is TGTGCCAGCAGTTTATCGGGGGCCGTAAGTGAGCAGTTCTTC.

This chain uses TRBV5-4 with TRBJ1-1; D is undetermined. This CDR3 has 14 amino acids. Germline-derived CDR1 and CDR2 are SGHNT and YYREEE (reference sequence). The V gene lost 1 base and the J gene lost 4 bases, with 11 bases spanning the gap. The CDR3 DNA sequence: TGTGCCAGCAGCTTGCGGGGTAGGAGCACTGAAGCTTTCTTT. It yields the protein CASSLRGRSTEAFF.

The rearrangement joins TRBV28 to TRBJ2-1, with a tentative D call TRBD2 (6 bases). The CDR3 spans 16 residues. Germline assignment: CDR1 MDHEN and CDR2 SYDVKM. V was pared by 3 bases and J by 4 bases, with 16 bases between. CDR3 nucleotides: TGTGCCAGCAGTTTCAAGGTAGCGGAAGTTTACAATGAGCAGTTCTTC. This encodes CASSFKVAEVYNEQFF.

V usage is TRBV5-4 and J usage is TRBJ2-3, with D maybe TRBD2 (7 bases). The ends were cut back, 3 bases at V and 6 bases at J, with 29 bases in the middle. Germline V gene data show CDR1 as SGHNT and CDR2 as YYREEE (reference sequence). This CDR3 spans 19 amino acids. CDR3 sequence: CASSSSTILAGAVLDTQYF. CDR3 DNA sequence: TGTGCCAGCAGCTCATCGACAATTTTGGCGGGGGCCGTTTTGGATACGCAGTATTTT.

In this sample, this clone turned up once. This chain links TRBV25-1 with TRBJ2-2; 9 bases agree with TRBD2. This CDR3 contains 18 residues. The germline V gene has CDR1 MGHDK and CDR2 SYGVNS. The J segment lost 2 bases and the V segment lost 1 base, leaving 8 bases of the junction unmatched. The CDR3 DNA reads TGTGCCAGCAGTGAATCGAAGCGGGGGGCTGAAAACACCGGGGAGCTGTTTTTT. It codes for CASSESKRGAENTGELFF.

This chain connects TRBV5-4 to TRBJ2-3, with 7 bases fitting TRBD1. The V gene's germline CDR1 is SGHNT and CDR2 YYREEE (reference sequence). The V gene end was trimmed by 4 bases and the J gene end by 0 bases; junction bases not matched to a gene: 8. The CDR3 length is 16 residues. The CDR3 protein is CASSPRQGSSTDTQYF. The CDR3, as DNA: TGTGCCAGCAGCCCTCGACAGGGATCTAGCACAGATACGCAGTATTTT.

The chain links TRBV27 to TRBJ1-6, with 8 bases identical to TRBD1. J gave up 4 bases and V 5 bases, and 4 bases lay outside the gene matches. The CDR3 is 15 residues long. CDR1 is MNHEY, CDR2 SMNVEV, per germline (reference sequence). DNA of the CDR3: TGTGCCAGCAGTCTTCGACAGGGGTATAATTCACCCCTCCACTTT. Residues: CASSLRQGYNSPLHF.

The chain has TRBV4-1 and TRBJ2-2; 7 bases align to TRBD2. CDR1 and CDR2 from the germline V gene are MGHRA and YSYEKL. The CDR3 runs to 15 residues. Trimming removed 1 base from V and 5 bases from J; junction bases left unmatched: 4. The CDR3 region has the DNA TGCGCCAGCAGCCAAGCGGGGGGAAGGACCGGGGAGCTGTTTTTT. Translation: CASSQAGGRTGELFF.

The V and J genes are TRBV28 and TRBJ2-7; a weak D match, TRBD1 (7 bases). The CDR3 contains 20 residues. Deletions cut 4 bases from V and 2 bases from J, with 30 bases between. Per germline, CDR1 MDHEN and CDR2 SYDVKM. CDR3 region: CASSYPKWGRGFQRAYEQYF. DNA for the CDR3: TGTGCCAGCAGTTATCCAAAATGGGGCAGGGGGTTCCAGCGGGCCTACGAGCAGTACTTC. The full variable domain, with the rest looked up from reference TRBV28 and TRBJ2-7, is DVKVTQSSRYLVKRTGEKVFLECVQDMDHENMFWYRQDPGLGLRLIYFSYDVKMKEKGDIPEGYSVSREKKERFSLILESASTNQTSMYLCASSYPKWGRGFQRAYEQYFGPGTRLTVT.

The chain has TRBV14 and TRBJ2-7; D may be TRBD2 (7 bases). Trimming took off 1 base at V and 5 bases at J, with 15 bases between the two ends. The CDR3 length is 15 residues. Germline lookup yields CDR1 SGHDN and CDR2 FVKESK. The CDR3 protein is CASSQVFGGGDEQYF. In nucleotides, the CDR3 is TGTGCCAGCAGCCAAGTTTTTGGGGGGGGCGACGAGCAGTACTTC. The full variable domain, with the rest looked up from reference TRBV14 and TRBJ2-7, is EAGVTQFPSHSVIEKGQTVTLRCDPISGHDNLYWYRRVMGKEIKFLLHFVKESKQDESGMPNNRFLAERTGGTYSTLKVQPAELEDSGVYFCASSQVFGGGDEQYFGPGTRLTVT.

The gene calls are TRBV6-6 and TRBJ1-4; weak D call: TRBD1 (5 bases). Germline CDR1 MNHNY, CDR2 SVGAGI (reference sequence). The CDR3 has 14 residues. Trimming took off 6 bases at V and 8 bases at J, with 16 bases between the two ends. The CDR3, as DNA: TGTGCCAGCAGCAATATAGACAGAAAGGAAAAACTGTTTTTT. Translating it yields CASSNIDRKEKLFF.

This clone was seen just once. The chain uses TRBV12-3 or TRBV12-4 and TRBJ2-1; tentative D call: TRBD2 (6 bases). V was clipped by 6 bases and J by 6 bases, with 12 bases between them. This CDR3 has 13 amino acids. In DNA, the CDR3 is TGTGCCAGCAGCCCGGACTATTTCAATGAGCAGTTCTTC. Translation gives CASSPDYFNEQFF.

V and J are TRBV20-1 and TRBJ2-1; a weak D match, TRBD2 (7 bases). V lost 3 bases, J lost 6 bases, and 18 bases lay in between. Germline CDR1 and CDR2: DFQATT and SNEGSKA (reference sequence). CDR3 length equals 15 residues. The CDR3 region has the DNA TGCAGTGCTAGTGACCTGGGGGGGGCCCTCAATGAGCAGTTCTTC. Its translation is CSASDLGGALNEQFF.